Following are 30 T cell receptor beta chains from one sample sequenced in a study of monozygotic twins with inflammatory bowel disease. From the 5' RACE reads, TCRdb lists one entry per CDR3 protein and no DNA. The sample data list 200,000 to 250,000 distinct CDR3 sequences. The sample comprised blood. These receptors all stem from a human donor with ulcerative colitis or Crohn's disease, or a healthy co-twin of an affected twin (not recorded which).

CDR3 region: CASSNLGTSGAKNIQYF. The J gene is TRBJ2-4, the V gene TRBV5-1; TCRdb indicates TRBD2, and absent DNA this call remains unverified. The CDR3 sequence is 17 residues long. Germline V lookup: CDR1 SGHRS, CDR2 YFSETQ.

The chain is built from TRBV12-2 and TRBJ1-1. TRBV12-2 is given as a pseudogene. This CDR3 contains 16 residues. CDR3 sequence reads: CASRSTSEEMNTEAFF.

CDR3: CASSLGQNYEQYF. The V call is TRBV27, the J call TRBJ2-7. CDR1 is MNHEY, CDR2 SMNVEV, per germline (reference sequence). CDR3 size: 13 residues.

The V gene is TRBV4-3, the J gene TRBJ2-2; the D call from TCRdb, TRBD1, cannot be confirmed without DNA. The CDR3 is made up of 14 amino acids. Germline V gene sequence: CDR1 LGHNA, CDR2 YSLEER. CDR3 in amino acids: CASSLGDSTGELFF.

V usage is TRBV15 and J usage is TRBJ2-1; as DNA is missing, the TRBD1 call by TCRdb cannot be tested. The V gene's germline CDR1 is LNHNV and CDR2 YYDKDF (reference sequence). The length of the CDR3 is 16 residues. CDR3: CATSRKPGTLYNEQFF.

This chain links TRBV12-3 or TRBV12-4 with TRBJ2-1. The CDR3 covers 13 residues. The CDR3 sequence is CASSLGTSSEQFF.

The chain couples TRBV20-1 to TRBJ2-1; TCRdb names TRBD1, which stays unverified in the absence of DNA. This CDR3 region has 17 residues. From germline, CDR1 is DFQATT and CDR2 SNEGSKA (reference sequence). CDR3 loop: CSARDPAGAYSYNEQFF.

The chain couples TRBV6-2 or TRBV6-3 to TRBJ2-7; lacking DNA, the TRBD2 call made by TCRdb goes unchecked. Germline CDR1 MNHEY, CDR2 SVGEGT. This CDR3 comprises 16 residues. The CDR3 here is CASRGTTSGSVYEQYF.

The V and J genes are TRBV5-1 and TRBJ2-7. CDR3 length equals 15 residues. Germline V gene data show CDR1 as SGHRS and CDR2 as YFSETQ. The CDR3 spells CASSLAQGATHEQYF.

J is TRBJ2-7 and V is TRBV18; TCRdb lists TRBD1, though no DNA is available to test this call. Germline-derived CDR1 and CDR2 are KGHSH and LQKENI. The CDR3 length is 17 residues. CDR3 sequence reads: CASSPETGGKRSYEQYF.

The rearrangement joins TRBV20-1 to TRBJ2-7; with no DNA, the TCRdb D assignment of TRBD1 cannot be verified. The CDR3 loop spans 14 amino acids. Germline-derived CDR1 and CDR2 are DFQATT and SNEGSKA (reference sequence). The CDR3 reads CSAIKDRATYEQYF.

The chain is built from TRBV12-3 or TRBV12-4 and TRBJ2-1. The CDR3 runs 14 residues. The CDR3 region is CASSFSQRSSEQFF.

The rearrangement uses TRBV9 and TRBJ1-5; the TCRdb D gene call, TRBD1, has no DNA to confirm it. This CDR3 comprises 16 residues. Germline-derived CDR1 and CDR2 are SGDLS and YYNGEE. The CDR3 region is CASSVGVRGKNQPQHF.

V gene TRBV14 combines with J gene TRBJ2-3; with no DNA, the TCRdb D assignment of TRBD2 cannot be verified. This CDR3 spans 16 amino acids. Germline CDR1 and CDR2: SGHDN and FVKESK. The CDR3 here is CASSPLGGESTDTQYF.

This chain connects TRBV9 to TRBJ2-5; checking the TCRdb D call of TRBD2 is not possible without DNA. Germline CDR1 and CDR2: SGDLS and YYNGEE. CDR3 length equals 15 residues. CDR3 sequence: CASSKAGGVRETQYF. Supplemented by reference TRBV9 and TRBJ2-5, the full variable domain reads DSGVTQTPKHLITATGQRVTLRCSPRSGDLSVYWYQQSLDQGLQFLIQYYNGEERAKGNILERFSAQQFPDLHSELNLSSLELGDSALYFCASSKAGGVRETQYFGPGTRLLVL.

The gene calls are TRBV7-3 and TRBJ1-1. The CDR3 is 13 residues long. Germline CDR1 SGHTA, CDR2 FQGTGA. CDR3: CASSLTWGTEAFF.

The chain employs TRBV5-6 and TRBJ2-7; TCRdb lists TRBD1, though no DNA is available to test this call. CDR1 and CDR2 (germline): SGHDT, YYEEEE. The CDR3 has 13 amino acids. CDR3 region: CASSWVDNYEQYF.

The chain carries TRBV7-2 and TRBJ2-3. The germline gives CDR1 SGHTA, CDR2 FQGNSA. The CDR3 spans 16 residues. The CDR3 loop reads CASSLVMGSAADTQYF. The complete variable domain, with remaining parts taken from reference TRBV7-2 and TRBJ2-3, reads GAGVSQSPSNKVTEKGKDVELRCDPISGHTALYWYRQSLGQGLEFLIYFQGNSAPDKSGLPSDRFSAERTGGSVSTLTIQRTQQEDSAVYLCASSLVMGSAADTQYFGPGTRLTVL.

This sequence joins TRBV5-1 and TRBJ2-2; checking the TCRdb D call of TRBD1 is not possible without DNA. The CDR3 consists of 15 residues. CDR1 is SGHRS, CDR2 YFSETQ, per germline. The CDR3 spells CASSFRTVDTGELFF.

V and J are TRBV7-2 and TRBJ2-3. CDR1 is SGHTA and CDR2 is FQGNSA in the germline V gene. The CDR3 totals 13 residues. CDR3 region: CASSLAYTDTQYF. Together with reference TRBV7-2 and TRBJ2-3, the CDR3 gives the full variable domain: GAGVSQSPSNKVTEKGKDVELRCDPISGHTALYWYRQSLGQGLEFLIYFQGNSAPDKSGLPSDRFSAERTGGSVSTLTIQRTQQEDSAVYLCASSLAYTDTQYFGPGTRLTVL.

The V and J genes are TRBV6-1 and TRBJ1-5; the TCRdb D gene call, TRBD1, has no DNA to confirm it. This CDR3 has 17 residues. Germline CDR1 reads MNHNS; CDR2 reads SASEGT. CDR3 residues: CASSHALVDRVDQPQHF.

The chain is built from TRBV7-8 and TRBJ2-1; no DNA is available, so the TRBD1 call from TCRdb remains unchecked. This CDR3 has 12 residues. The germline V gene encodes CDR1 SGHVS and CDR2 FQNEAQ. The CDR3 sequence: CASSFSGTEKFF.

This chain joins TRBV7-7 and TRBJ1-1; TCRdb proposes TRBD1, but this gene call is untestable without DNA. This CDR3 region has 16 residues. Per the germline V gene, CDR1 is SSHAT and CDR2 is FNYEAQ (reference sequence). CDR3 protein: CASSLKSGQGHTEAFF.

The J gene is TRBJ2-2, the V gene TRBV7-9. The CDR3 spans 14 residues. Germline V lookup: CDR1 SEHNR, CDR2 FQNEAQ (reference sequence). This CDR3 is CASSPSGKAGELFF. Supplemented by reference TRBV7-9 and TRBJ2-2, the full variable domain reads DTGVSQNPRHKITKRGQNVTFRCDPISEHNRLYWYRQTLGQGPEFLTYFQNEAQLEKSRLLSDRFSAERPKGSFSTLEIQRTEQGDSAMYLCASSPSGKAGELFFGEGSRLTVL.

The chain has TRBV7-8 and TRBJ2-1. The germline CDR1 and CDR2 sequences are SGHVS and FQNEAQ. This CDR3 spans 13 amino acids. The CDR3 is CASSESAANEQFF.

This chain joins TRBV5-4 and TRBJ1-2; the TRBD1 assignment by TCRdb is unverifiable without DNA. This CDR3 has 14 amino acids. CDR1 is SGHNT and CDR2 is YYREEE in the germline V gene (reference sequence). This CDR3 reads CASTQGQGAYGYTF. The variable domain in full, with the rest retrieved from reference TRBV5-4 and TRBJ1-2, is ETGVTQSPTHLIKTRGQQVTLRCSSQSGHNTVSWYQQALGQGPQFIFQYYREEENGRGNFPPRFSGLQFPNYSSELNVNALELDDSALYLCASTQGQGAYGYTFGSGTRLTVV.

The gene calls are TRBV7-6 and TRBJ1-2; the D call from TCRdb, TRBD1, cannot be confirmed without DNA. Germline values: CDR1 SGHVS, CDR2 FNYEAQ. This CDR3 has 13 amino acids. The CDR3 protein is CASSSGRFADYTF.

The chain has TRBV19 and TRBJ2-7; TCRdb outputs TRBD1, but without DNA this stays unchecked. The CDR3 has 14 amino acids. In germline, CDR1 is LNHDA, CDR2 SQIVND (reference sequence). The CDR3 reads CASTDGQGGYEQYF.

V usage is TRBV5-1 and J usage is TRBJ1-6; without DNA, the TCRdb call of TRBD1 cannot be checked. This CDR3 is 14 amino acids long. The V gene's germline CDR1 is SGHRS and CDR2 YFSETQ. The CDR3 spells CASSPGQPNSPLHF.

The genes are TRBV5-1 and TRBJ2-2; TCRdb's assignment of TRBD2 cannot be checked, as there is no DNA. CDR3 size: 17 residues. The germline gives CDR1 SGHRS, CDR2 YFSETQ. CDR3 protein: CASSRSGAQRRTGELFF.